This T cell receptor (beta chain) stems from a study of shared clonotypes between healthy human individuals. Study at large: Aged between 18 and 49, the donors were a couple of women and a few men.

The study's findings and limits: Measured sharing among donors was expected to vary with sequencing depth.

The CDR3 is 16 residues long. V lost 4 bases to trimming and J lost 2 bases, with 18 bases between them. CDR1 SGHKS and CDR2 YYEKEE come from the germline V gene (reference sequence). Scientists sequenced DNA from unsorted PBMC on ten immunoSEQ deep assay plates. The table came from immunoSEQ multiplex PCR; TCRdb's copy has only in-frame clones and leaves some out. Of hundreds of thousands of clones in the sample, roughly 79% were seen once. To note about this clone: Antigen: not known.

The source is a middle-aged woman in good health. Some clones in this sample may be carry-over from other donors' samples. Sequencing used PBMCs. The chain links TRBV5-5 to TRBJ1-1, with D perhaps matching TRBD1 (6 bases). CDR3 DNA sequence: TGTGCCAGCAGCCAAGGGGACACTCACACCAACACTGAAGCTTTCTTT. Protein: CASSQGDTHTNTEAFF.